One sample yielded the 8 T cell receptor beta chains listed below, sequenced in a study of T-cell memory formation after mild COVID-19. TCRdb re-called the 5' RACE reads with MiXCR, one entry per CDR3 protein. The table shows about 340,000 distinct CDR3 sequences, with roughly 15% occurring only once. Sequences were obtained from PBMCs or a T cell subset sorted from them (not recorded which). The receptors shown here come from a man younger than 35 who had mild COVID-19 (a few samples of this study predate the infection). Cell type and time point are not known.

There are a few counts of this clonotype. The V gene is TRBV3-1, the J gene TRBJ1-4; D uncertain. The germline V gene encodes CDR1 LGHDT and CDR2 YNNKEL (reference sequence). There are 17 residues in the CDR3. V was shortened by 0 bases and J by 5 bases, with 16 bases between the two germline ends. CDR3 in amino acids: CASSQDPRPGGNEKLFF. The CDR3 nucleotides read TGTGCCAGCAGCCAAGATCCTAGACCGGGAGGGAATGAAAAACTGTTTTTT.

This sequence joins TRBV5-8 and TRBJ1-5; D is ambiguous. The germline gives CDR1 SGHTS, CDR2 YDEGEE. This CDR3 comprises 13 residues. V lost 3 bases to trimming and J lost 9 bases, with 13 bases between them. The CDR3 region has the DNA TGTGCCAGCAGCTCTAGAGGAGAATGGCCCCAGCATTTT. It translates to CASSSRGEWPQHF.

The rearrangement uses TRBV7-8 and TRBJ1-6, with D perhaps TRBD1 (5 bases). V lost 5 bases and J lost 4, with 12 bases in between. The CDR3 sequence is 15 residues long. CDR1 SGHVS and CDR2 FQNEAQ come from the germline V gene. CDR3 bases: TGTGCCAGCAGCCGCGGGGCACTTTATAATTCACCCCTCCACTTT. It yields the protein CASSRGALYNSPLHF.

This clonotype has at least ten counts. Here the CDR3 reads CASSPASGLDNYGYTF. The CDR3 DNA sequence: TGTGCCAGCAGCCCCGCCTCGGGACTCGACAACTATGGCTACACCTTC. J is TRBJ1-2 and V is TRBV7-2; D perhaps matches TRBD1 (5 bases). Germline-derived CDR1 and CDR2 are SGHTA and FQGNSA. The CDR3 consists of 16 residues. Between the trimmed V and J ends, which lost 5 bases and 2 bases, there was a span of 18 bases.

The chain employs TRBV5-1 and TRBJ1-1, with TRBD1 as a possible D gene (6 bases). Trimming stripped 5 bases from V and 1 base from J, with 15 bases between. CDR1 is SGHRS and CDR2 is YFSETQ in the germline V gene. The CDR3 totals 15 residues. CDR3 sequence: CASSPPPQGNTEAFF. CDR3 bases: TGCGCCAGCAGTCCTCCCCCACAGGGGAACACTGAAGCTTTCTTT.

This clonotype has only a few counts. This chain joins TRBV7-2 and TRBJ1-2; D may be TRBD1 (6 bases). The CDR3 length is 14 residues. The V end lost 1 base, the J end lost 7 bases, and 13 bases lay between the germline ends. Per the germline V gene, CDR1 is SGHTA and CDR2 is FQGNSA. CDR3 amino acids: CASSLDRELGGYTF. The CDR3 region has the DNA TGTGCCAGCAGCTTAGACAGGGAACTCGGTGGCTACACCTTC.

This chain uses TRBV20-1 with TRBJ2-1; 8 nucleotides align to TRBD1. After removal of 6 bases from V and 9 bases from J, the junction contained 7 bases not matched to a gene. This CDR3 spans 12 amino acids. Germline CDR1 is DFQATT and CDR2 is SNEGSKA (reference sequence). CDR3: CSAPQGAGEQFF. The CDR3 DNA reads TGCAGTGCCCCGCAGGGGGCGGGTGAGCAGTTCTTC.

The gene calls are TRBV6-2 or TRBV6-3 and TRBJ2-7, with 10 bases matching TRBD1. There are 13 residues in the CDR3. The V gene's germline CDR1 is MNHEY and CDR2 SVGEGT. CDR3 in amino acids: CSIRQGAIYEQYF. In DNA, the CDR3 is TGTTCGATAAGACAGGGGGCCATCTACGAGCAGTACTTC.